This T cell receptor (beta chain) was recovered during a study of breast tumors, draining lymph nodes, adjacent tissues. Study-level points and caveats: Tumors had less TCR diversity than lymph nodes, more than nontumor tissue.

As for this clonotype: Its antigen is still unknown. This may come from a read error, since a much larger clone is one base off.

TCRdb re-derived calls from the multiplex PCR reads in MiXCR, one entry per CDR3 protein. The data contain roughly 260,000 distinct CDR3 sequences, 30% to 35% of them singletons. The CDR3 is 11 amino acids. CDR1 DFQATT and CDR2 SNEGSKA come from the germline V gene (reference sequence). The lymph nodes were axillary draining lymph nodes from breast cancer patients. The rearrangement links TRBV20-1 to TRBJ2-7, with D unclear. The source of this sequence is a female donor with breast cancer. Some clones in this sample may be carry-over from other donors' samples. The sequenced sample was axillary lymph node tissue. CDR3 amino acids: CSAAGAYEQSF. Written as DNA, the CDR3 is TGCAGTGCTGCCGGTGCCTACGAGCAGTCCTTC.